This T cell receptor (beta chain) was captured in a study of T cells in localized non-small cell lung cancer (dated by TCRdb to about 2020). About the investigation overall: The study examined T cell repertoires in approximately 240 patients with early-stage NSCLC and compared tumors with uninvolved tumor-adjacent lungs. The cohort was made up of 200 to 250 treatment-naive NSCLC patients whose localized lung tumors had been resected. A mean age of roughly 64 years was recorded for the NSCLC patients, of whom some 130 were male and around 100 were female. Beyond this particular receptor, the publication reports: Higher blood T cell density associated with longer overall survival, while higher adjacent-lung clonality associated with shorter survival. The highest T cell clonality was observed in uninvolved tumor-adjacent lung, where clonality exceeded that of tumor, suggesting that antigenic responses were more focused in uninvolved tumor-adjacent lung. A median of roughly 60 of the top 100 tumor clones turned up in the paired uninvolved adjacent lung, and some 27 of those clones also ranked among the top 100 of that same adjacent lung. Because multi-region sequencing of the tumors was not done, intratumor heterogeneity could not be ruled out. Because the study design was exploratory, TCR variables were selected using unadjusted p-values without false-discovery rate correction.

At diagnosis, peripheral blood, uninvolved tumor-adjacent lung and tumor were collected and stored as a combination of fresh-frozen and FFPE material. Blood samples were analyzed as peripheral blood mononuclear cells for TCR repertoire profiling. The germline V gene sets CDR1 to SGHDT and CDR2 to YYEEEE. V is reduced by 5 bases and J by 7 bases, leaving a spacing of 16 bases between them. Including cysteine and phenylalanine, the CDR3 has 13 amino acids. This entry keeps only the CDR3 DNA: 39 bases, framed from base 1. For this clone: Which antigen it targets is not known. No base quality values were provided; no much bigger clone lies one nucleotide off.

The immunoSEQ Assay was used to sequence TCR beta CDR3 regions from DNA. Turning to the authors' computational methods: T cell density was computed as TCR beta template counts normalized to usable DNA estimated by amplifying housekeeping genes. The preseqR package was used to estimate richness by extrapolating to 400,000 templates for PBMC samples and to 120,000 templates for tissue samples. Clonality was taken to be one minus Pielou's evenness. Tissue-enriched TCRs were identified through differential abundance testing performed on productive amino-acid clonotypes, with a minimum total count of 5 and an alpha of 0.1. The Jaccard Index and the Morisita Overlap Index were used to quantify repertoire overlap between compartments. GLIPH grouped TCR beta CDR3s together with public tetramer-defined viral CDR3s, and a viral motif had to include at least three viral sequences and also show V-gene enrichment. TCRdb re-hosts the immuneACCESS table, in-frame sequences only. Its copies lack some clones; in the studies checked, an unresolved V gene accounts for under half of them, and the cause for the rest is not known. Clone size and the V and J calls come from that table; the DNA yielded D and trimming. This sample has nearly 35,000 clones in its table, and 75% to 95% of those were observed once. The top ten clones comprise approximately 10% of the sample.

The chain is encoded by TRBV5-6 joined to TRBJ2-7; the D region possibly corresponds to TRBD1 (6 bases align). The specimen was peripheral blood mononuclear cells, collected before any cancer treatment. This clonotype originated in a female donor over 55 with stage II lung adenocarcinoma. At the DNA level, the sequence is TGTGCCAGCAGTCTCCGGGAAGGGGGTGAGCAGTACTTC. Its protein is CASSLREGGEQYF.